The present entry profiles one T cell receptor (beta chain) with its context. This sample was included in a study of control samples from healthy donors and cancer patients. Data came from immunoSEQ multiplex PCR; TCRdb stores just in-frame clones and leaves some out. The sample includes 95,000 to 100,000 clones, more than 85% of them seen just once. CDR3 length equals 14 residues. In germline, CDR1 is MDHEN, CDR2 SYDVKM. V dropped 2 bases and J dropped 9 bases, with 14 bases sitting between them. This receptor was obtained from a man aged 30 to 39 in good health. Source material: blood. The V call is TRBV28, the J call TRBJ2-1; D may be TRBD1 (5 bases). The CDR3 nucleotides are TGTGCCAGCAGTTTAGGAGCAGGGCCGCGTGAGCAGTTCTTC. Its protein is CASSLGAGPREQFF. The entire variable domain, with the rest obtained from reference TRBV28 and TRBJ2-1, is as follows: DVKVTQSSRYLVKRTGEKVFLECVQDMDHENMFWYRQDPGLGLRLIYFSYDVKMKEKGDIPEGYSVSREKKERFSLILESASTNQTSMYLCASSLGAGPREQFFGPGTRLTVL.